A single T cell receptor beta chain is shown here with its context. This clone has a count of ten or more. The specificity of this receptor is unknown. The read falls 3 residues short of the CDR3 end, and the missing part is taken from the germline J gene. Most of the CVID patients and most of the healthy controls were of Caucasian heritage. From each donor, 5 to 8 ml of heparinized peripheral whole blood was collected. Genomic DNA from adults with common variable immune deficiency (CVID) and from healthy adult controls was used to sequence TCRbeta CDR3 repertoires. There were approximately 22 healthy adult volunteers in the control group (approximately 12 female and approximately ten male), ranging in age from about 20 to 75 years, with a mean age of roughly 32. Diluted blood was density-centrifuged over Hypaque 1077 or Ficoll-Paque to isolate peripheral blood mononuclear cells. Genomic DNA was extracted from unsorted mononuclear cells by Qiagen column purification or by a centrifugation-based method.

This entry is derived from a study of T cell clonality in common variable immunodeficiency (dated by TCRdb to about 2015). The investigation overall reported the following: Compared with healthy controls, CVID subjects showed increased TCRbeta clonality (t-test p = 0.018), a feature most characteristic of about a third of subjects. Even though DNA input was the same, control samples had an average of around 78,000 unique sequences each, compared with roughly 30,000 in CVID samples. CVID TCRbeta sequences reportedly showed fewer deletions and N-nucleotide insertions and lacked highly modified clones with 13 or more V deletions. Correlations of repertoire features with clinical complications were constrained by heterogeneity among patients within the CVID cohort. Fewer TCRbeta clones were shared among CVID subjects than among healthy controls (p < 0.0001). According to the authors, finding the cause of the higher clonality in CVID would require sequencing the repertoires of T cell subpopulations.

Equivalent amounts of genomic DNA from CVID and control samples were used as sequencing input. For every sample, a 60 bp segment covering the rearranged TCRbeta CDR3 region was amplified and then sequenced. The immunoSEQ assay, a bias-corrected multiplex PCR combined with high-throughput sequencing, was used to amplify TCRbeta. The original methods were these. Each unique nucleotide sequence was treated as a clone and annotated with V, D and J genes, copy number and frequency. Sequences were labeled productive if in frame, and non-productive if out of frame or containing stop codons. As previously described, clonality was calculated on the basis of Shannon's entropy. Mean CDR3 Kyte-Doolittle hydropathy was derived from the predicted amino acid sequences of productive clones. Scaled V gene usage was hierarchically clustered using Manhattan distance and complete linkage with the R hclust function. To assess clone sharing by CDR3 amino acid sequence, 12 repertoires per group were resampled over 100 rounds. Repertoires were searched for roughly 63 published EBV-specific and some 240 published CMV-specific TCRbeta sequences. After a couple of CVID samples that produced fewer than 10,000 sequences were dropped from the analysis, 35 to 50 CVID repertoires remained. TCRdb took over this immuneACCESS table, retaining in-frame rearrangements with V and J assigned. Such tables are incomplete; in checked studies, under half of the missing clones stem from an unresolved V gene, and the remainder is unexplained. V, J and clone size are those of that table, while D and trimming were read from the DNA. The sample features around 47,000 clones, and none is a singleton. Approximately 2.2% of the sample is taken by the ten largest.

The trim is 6 bases for V and 7 bases for J, with a gap of 21 bases between the germline ends. The CDR3 has 16 amino acids, counting the end cysteine and phenylalanine. Only the CDR3 bases that were read are kept: 39 of them, in frame from base 1. The germline V gene specifies SGHVS as CDR1 and FNYEAQ as CDR2. This sequence was found in a person aged 18 to 69 in good health. The chain is made from TRBV7-6 and TRBJ2-2; a tentative D match to TRBD2 spans 6 bases. The sample taken for sequencing was peripheral blood mononuclear cells. CDR3 bases read: TGTGCCAGCAGTTCTCCGGCGGGGTCCGCCCGCGGGGAG. The translation is CASSSPAGSARGE. From start to end, the CDR3 is CASSSPAGSARGELFF.